These 29 T cell receptor beta chains share one sample of origin, sequenced in a study of T cell responses to AZD1222 COVID-19 vaccine. Clones were sequenced by immunoSEQ multiplex PCR, and TCRdb holds only the in-frame ones, with some missing. The sample has about 68,000 clones; about four fifths are singletons. The specimen comprised peripheral blood, sampled on day 0 of AZD1222 vaccination. Receptors were obtained from an adult in good health.

In this sample, this clone turned up a few times. This sequence joins TRBV6-2 or TRBV6-3 and TRBJ2-1; 8 nucleotides line up with TRBD2. Losses at the gene ends were 6 bases for V and 5 bases for J; bases not matched to a gene: 15. There are 17 residues in the CDR3. Germline V CDR1 and CDR2: MNHEY, SVGEGT. CDR3 sequence reads: CASSPFSGGGINNEQFF. The CDR3, as DNA: TGTGCCAGCAGCCCTTTCTCCGGGGGGGGGATTAACAATGAGCAGTTCTTC.

This rearrangement joins TRBV30 to TRBJ2-3; no clear D. V dropped 4 bases and J dropped 5 bases, with 7 bases sitting between them. The CDR3 runs 11 residues. The germline gives CDR1 GTSNPN, CDR2 SVGIG (reference sequence). The CDR3 DNA reads TGTGCCTGGACCACCCGAGATACGCAGTATTTT. It is translated as CAWTTRDTQYF.

The rearrangement joins TRBV19 to TRBJ1-1, with 7 positions matching TRBD1. The V gene's germline CDR1 is LNHDA and CDR2 SQIVND (reference sequence). The junction had 9 bases not matched to a gene; V was cut back by 5 bases and J by 3 bases. The CDR3 is made up of 15 amino acids. CDR3 DNA: TGTGCCAGTAGTGCCCGACAGGGTCGCGACACTGAAGCTTTCTTT. Its protein product is CASSARQGRDTEAFF.

This clone was found a few times. The chain combines TRBV15 with TRBJ1-5; a weak D match, TRBD1 (6 bases). V lost 0 bases to trimming and J lost 7 bases, with 10 bases between them. From germline, CDR1 is LNHNV and CDR2 YYDKDF (reference sequence). The CDR3 totals 14 residues. CDR3 DNA sequence: TGTGCCACCAGCAGAGAAACAGGGTGGCAGCCCCAGCATTTT. Translation gives CATSRETGWQPQHF.

This rearrangement joins TRBV2 to TRBJ2-7; D is uncertain. From germline, CDR1 is SNHLY and CDR2 FYNNEI. The CDR3 contains 11 residues. The germline V and J ends were trimmed by 4 bases and 6 bases, with 7 bases remaining between them. The CDR3 nucleotides read TGTGCCAGCAGTGTAGTTAGCGAGCAGTACTTC. Its protein product is CASSVVSEQYF.

The chain links TRBV5-1 to TRBJ1-4, with D uncertain. Germline CDR1 is SGHRS and CDR2 is YFSETQ. The V end was cut by 3 bases, the J end by 8 bases, with 14 bases between. This CDR3 spans 14 amino acids. CDR3 bases: TGCGCCAGCAGCTCTGGTTACAACTTCGAAAAACTGTTTTTT. Protein product: CASSSGYNFEKLFF.

The gene calls are TRBV7-8 and TRBJ2-1, with 9 bases aligning to TRBD1. With 5 bases clipped from V and 1 base from J, the junction kept 6 bases outside the gene matches. This CDR3 spans 16 amino acids. Germline CDR1 SGHVS, CDR2 FQNEAQ. Written as DNA, the CDR3 is TGTGCCAGCAGCCTTCGACAGGGGGAATCCTACAATGAGCAGTTCTTC. Protein sequence: CASSLRQGESYNEQFF.

In DNA, the CDR3 is TGTGCCAGCAGCTTAGGCAATCAGCCCCAGCATTTT. Protein: CASSLGNQPQHF. The gene calls are TRBV7-9 and TRBJ1-5; no firm D call. Per germline, CDR1 SEHNR and CDR2 FQNEAQ (reference sequence). The CDR3 is made up of 12 amino acids. Trimming cost V 1 base and J 2 bases, with 0 bases left between them.

CDR3 in amino acids: CSASSWEKLFF. The CDR3 region has the DNA TGCAGTGCTAGTTCCTGGGAAAAACTGTTTTTT. The chain carries TRBV20-1 and TRBJ1-4; D remains unclear. The CDR3 covers 11 residues. Germline CDR1 DFQATT, CDR2 SNEGSKA (reference sequence). V was pared by 3 bases and J by 8 bases, with 7 bases between.

This sequence joins TRBV9 and TRBJ2-1, with 7 positions matching TRBD2. Germline V lookup: CDR1 SGDLS, CDR2 YYNGEE. CDR3 length equals 14 residues. With 4 bases clipped from V and 9 bases from J, the junction kept 10 bases outside the gene matches. CDR3 in DNA: TGTGCCAGCAGCCCCCCGGCGGGGGTTGTTGAGCAGTTCTTC. It translates to CASSPPAGVVEQFF.

The chain has TRBV16 and TRBJ2-1; D call uncertain. Trimming removed 2 bases at V and 0 bases at J, with 8 bases between. Germline V gene sequence: CDR1 KGHSY, CDR2 FQNENV. The CDR3 totals 15 residues. The CDR3 DNA is TGTGCCAGCAGCCAACGGGTTAGCTCCTACAATGAGCAGTTCTTC. Encoded protein: CASSQRVSSYNEQFF.

The genes are TRBV2 and TRBJ2-3; the D gene is possibly TRBD2 (6 bases). The CDR3 is 12 amino acids. From germline, CDR1 is SNHLY and CDR2 FYNNEI. V gave up 11 bases and J gave up 4 bases, with 13 bases separating them. CDR3 protein: CAGAWRADTQYF. CDR3 bases: TGTGCCGGGGCTTGGAGGGCAGATACGCAGTATTTT.

V usage is TRBV20-1 and J usage is TRBJ2-7, with D unresolved. The V end was cut by 1 base, the J end by 4 bases, with 5 bases between. Germline loops: CDR1 DFQATT, CDR2 SNEGSKA (reference sequence). The CDR3 has 11 residues. CDR3 bases: TGCAGTGCTAGAGTCCAGTACGAGCAGTACTTC. This codes for CSARVQYEQYF.

This clone was recorded a few times. The gene calls are TRBV6-5 and TRBJ2-1, with 7 bases that match TRBD1. CDR1 and CDR2 (germline): MNHEY, SVGAGI. The CDR3 runs to 15 residues. Losses at the gene ends were 0 bases for V and 8 bases for J; bases not matched to a gene: 7. CDR3 protein: CASSYSTGAMDEQFF. In nucleotides, the CDR3 is TGTGCCAGCAGTTACTCAACAGGGGCCATGGATGAGCAGTTCTTC.

The V and J genes are TRBV10-3 and TRBJ2-1; 7 bases are a match to TRBD1. The CDR3 loop spans 16 amino acids. Trimming took 0 bases from V and 4 from J; bases not matched to a gene: 6. Germline assignment: CDR1 ENHRY and CDR2 SYGVKD. In nucleotides, the CDR3 is TGTGCCATCAGTGAGTCGGGTACAGGGGAATACAATGAGCAGTTCTTC. This codes for CAISESGTGEYNEQFF.

This rearrangement joins TRBV7-8 to TRBJ1-2; 7 bases are a match to TRBD1. Germline V gene lookup returns CDR1 SGHVS and CDR2 FQNEAQ. CDR3 length: 14 residues. J gave up 4 bases and V 1 base, and 3 bases lay outside the gene matches. CDR3 protein: CASSLGTGPYGYTF. The CDR3 DNA reads TGTGCCAGCAGCTTAGGGACAGGACCCTATGGCTACACCTTC.

The gene calls are TRBV10-1 and TRBJ2-5, with 7 bases fitting TRBD2. J lost 7 bases, V lost 0 bases, and 8 bases had no gene match. The CDR3 loop spans 15 amino acids. The germline gives CDR1 WNHNN, CDR2 SYGVQD (reference sequence). The CDR3 DNA sequence: TGCGCCAGCAGTGAGTCTAGGAGCGGGGCTACGACCCAGTACTTC. This gives the protein CASSESRSGATTQYF.

The CDR3 region is CAWSKDRGEAFF. CDR3 DNA: TGTGCCTGGAGTAAGGACAGGGGTGAAGCTTTCTTT. The J gene is TRBJ1-1, the V gene TRBV30, with 9 bases that match TRBD1. J lost 7 bases, V lost 2 bases, and 2 bases had no gene match. Germline V lookup: CDR1 GTSNPN, CDR2 SVGIG (reference sequence). This CDR3 comprises 12 residues.

The chain links TRBV3-1 (or the pseudogene TRBV3-2) to TRBJ1-4; 7 bases match TRBD1. The V segment lost 4 bases and the J segment 5 bases; nucleotides outside the gene matches: 7. Germline V gene sequence: CDR1 LGHDT, CDR2 YNNKEL (reference sequence). The length of the CDR3 is 15 residues. The CDR3 region has the DNA TGTGCCAGCAGCCCTCCGGGACAGAGGAATGAAAAACTGTTTTTT. Translation: CASSPPGQRNEKLFF.

This chain joins TRBV5-6 and TRBJ1-1; D possibly corresponds to TRBD1 (5 bases). The CDR3 contains 15 residues. Germline CDR1 is SGHDT and CDR2 is YYEEEE. Trimming left V 0 bases short and J 5 bases short, with 14 bases between. The CDR3: CASSLVTGVGTEAFF. DNA of the CDR3: TGTGCCAGCAGCTTGGTTACAGGTGTCGGGACTGAAGCTTTCTTT.

The rearrangement joins TRBV5-4 to TRBJ2-7, with 7 bases that match TRBD1. The CDR3 extends over 15 amino acids. V shed 4 bases and J 1 base; nucleotides not matched to a gene: 8. The V gene's germline CDR1 is SGHNT and CDR2 YYREEE (reference sequence). The CDR3 bases are TGTGCCAGCAGCAAAGGGACAGTAGTTTCCTACGAGCAGTACTTC. This sequence encodes CASSKGTVVSYEQYF.

This clone was seen a handful of times. The rearrangement uses TRBV4-3 and TRBJ1-2, with unresolved D. V lost 0 bases and J 3 bases, leaving 20 bases between the germline ends. Per germline, CDR1 LGHNA and CDR2 YSLEER. This CDR3 spans 18 amino acids. The CDR3 loop is CASSQDFHQNNGDYGYTF. Here the CDR3 DNA reads TGCGCCAGCAGCCAAGATTTCCACCAGAATAATGGAGACTATGGCTACACCTTC.

The J gene is TRBJ1-1, the V gene TRBV28, with D unclear. Germline V gene data show CDR1 as MDHEN and CDR2 as SYDVKM. Trimming took off 6 bases at V and 7 bases at J, with 15 bases between the two ends. This CDR3 has 13 residues. CDR3 sequence: CASSRRQVFEAFF. The CDR3, as DNA: TGTGCCAGCAGCCGCCGCCAGGTCTTTGAAGCTTTCTTT.

The chain links TRBV4-3 to TRBJ1-1, with TRBD1 as a possible D gene (6 bases). The CDR3 contains 15 residues. The germline V and J ends were trimmed by 5 bases and 3 bases, with 16 bases remaining between them. Germline V gene data show CDR1 as LGHNA and CDR2 as YSLEER. DNA for the CDR3: TGCGCCAGCAGCGTTGACGCGGGGGGCGACACTGAAGCTTTCTTT. This encodes CASSVDAGGDTEAFF.

The V call is TRBV5-1, the J call TRBJ2-1; TRBD2 is a possible D gene (5 bases). This CDR3 is built from 14 residues. The V and J ends lost 0 bases and 4 bases respectively, with 8 bases between them. Germline V gene lookup returns CDR1 SGHRS and CDR2 YFSETQ. The DNA of the CDR3 is TGCGCCAGCAGCTTGGCAAGCGGATACAATGAGCAGTTCTTC. As protein: CASSLASGYNEQFF.

The rearrangement uses TRBV7-9 and TRBJ1-6, with D possibly matching TRBD1 (6 bases). Trimming removed 5 bases from V and 5 bases from J, with 16 bases in between. This CDR3 is built from 16 residues. From germline, CDR1 is SEHNR and CDR2 FQNEAQ (reference sequence). In nucleotides, the CDR3 is TGTGCCAGCAGCGCCCGGACAGTTTCTAATAATTCACCCCTCCACTTT. Translating it yields CASSARTVSNNSPLHF.

The chain couples TRBV5-1 to TRBJ1-2; TRBD1 matches at 7 bases. The CDR3 has 15 residues. The ends lost 3 bases at V and 1 base at J; junction bases unmatched: 6. Germline V CDR1 and CDR2: SGHRS, YFSETQ. This CDR3 reads CASSWGDSYNYGYTF. The CDR3 nucleotides are TGCGCCAGCAGCTGGGGGGACAGTTATAACTATGGCTACACCTTC.

This chain joins TRBV2 and TRBJ2-7, with TRBD2 identical over 12 bases. Trimming took 4 bases from V and 6 from J; bases not matched to a gene: 4. Germline CDR1 is SNHLY and CDR2 is FYNNEI. The CDR3 sequence is 14 residues long. CDR3 coding DNA: TGTGCCAGCAGTGGACTAGCGGGGGCCAGCGAGCAGTACTTC. It codes for CASSGLAGASEQYF. Using reference TRBV2 and TRBJ2-7 for the parts outside the CDR3, the full variable domain is EPEVTQTPSHQVTQMGQEVILRCVPISNHLYFYWYRQILGQKVEFLVSFYNNEISEKSEIFDDQFSVERPDGSNFTLKIRSTKLEDSAMYFCASSGLAGASEQYFGPGTRLTVT.

DNA of the CDR3: TGTGCCAGCAGCACCCGACTAGCGGGGAACACCGGGGAGCTGTTTTTT. This translates into CASSTRLAGNTGELFF. The chain recombines TRBV7-6 with TRBJ2-2, with 10 bases matching TRBD2. This CDR3 is 16 amino acids long. Germline CDR1 and CDR2: SGHVS and FNYEAQ. V lost 5 bases and J lost 1; bases outside the gene matches: 4.